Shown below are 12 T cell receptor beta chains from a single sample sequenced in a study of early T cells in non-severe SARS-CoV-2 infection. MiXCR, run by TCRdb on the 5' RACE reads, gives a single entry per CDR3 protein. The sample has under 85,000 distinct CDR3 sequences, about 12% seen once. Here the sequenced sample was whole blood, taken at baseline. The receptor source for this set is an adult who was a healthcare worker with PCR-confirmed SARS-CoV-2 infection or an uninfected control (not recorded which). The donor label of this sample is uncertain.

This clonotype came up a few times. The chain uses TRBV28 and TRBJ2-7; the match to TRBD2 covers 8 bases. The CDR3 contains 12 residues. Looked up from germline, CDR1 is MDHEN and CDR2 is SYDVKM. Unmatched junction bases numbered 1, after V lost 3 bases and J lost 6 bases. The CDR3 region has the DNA TGTGCCAGCAGTTTTGGACTAGCCGAGCAGTACTTC. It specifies CASSFGLAEQYF.

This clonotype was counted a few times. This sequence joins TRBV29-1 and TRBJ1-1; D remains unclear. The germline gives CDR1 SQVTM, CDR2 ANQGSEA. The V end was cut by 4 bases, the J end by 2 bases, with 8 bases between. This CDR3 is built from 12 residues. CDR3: CSVASRNTEAFF. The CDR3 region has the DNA TGCAGCGTTGCTAGCAGAAACACTGAAGCTTTCTTT.

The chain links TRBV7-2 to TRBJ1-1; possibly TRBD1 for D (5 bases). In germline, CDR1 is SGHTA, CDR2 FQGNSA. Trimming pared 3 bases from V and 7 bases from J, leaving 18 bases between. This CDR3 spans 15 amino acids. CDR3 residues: CASSLYTPGRNEAFF. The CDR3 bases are TGTGCCAGCAGCTTGTACACTCCGGGACGGAATGAAGCTTTCTTT.

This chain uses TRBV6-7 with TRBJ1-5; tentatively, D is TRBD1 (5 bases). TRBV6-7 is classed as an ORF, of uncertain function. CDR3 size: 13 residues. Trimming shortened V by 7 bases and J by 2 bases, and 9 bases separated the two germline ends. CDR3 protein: CASIKGRNQPQHF. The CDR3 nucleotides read TGTGCCAGCATAAAGGGACGCAATCAGCCCCAGCATTTT.

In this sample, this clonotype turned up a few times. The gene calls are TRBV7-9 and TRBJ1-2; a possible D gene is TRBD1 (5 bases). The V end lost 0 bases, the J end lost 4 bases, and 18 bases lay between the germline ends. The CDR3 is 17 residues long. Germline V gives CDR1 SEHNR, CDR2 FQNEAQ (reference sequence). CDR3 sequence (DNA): TGTGCCAGCAGCTTAGCCCGTCTAAAGTCACAGGCCTATGGCTACACCTTC. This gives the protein CASSLARLKSQAYGYTF.

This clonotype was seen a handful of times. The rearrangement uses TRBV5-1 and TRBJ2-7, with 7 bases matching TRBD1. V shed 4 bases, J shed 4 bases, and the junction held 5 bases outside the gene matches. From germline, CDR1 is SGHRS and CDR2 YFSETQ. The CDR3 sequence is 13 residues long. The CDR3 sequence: CASSPGQSYEQYF. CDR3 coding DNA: TGCGCCAGCAGCCCGGGACAGTCTTACGAGCAGTACTTC.

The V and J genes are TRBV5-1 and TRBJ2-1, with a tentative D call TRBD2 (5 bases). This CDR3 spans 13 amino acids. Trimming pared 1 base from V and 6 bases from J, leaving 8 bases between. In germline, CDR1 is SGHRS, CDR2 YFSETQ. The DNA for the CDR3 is TGCGCCAGCAGCTTGCCTAGCCTCAATGAGCAGTTCTTC. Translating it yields CASSLPSLNEQFF.

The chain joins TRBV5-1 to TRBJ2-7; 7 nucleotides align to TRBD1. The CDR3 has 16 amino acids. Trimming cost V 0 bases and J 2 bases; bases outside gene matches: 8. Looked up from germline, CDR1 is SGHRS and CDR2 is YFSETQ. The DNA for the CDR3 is TGCGCCAGCAGCTTGGGGGAAGGGACAGCTACCTACGAGCAGTACTTC. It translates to CASSLGEGTATYEQYF.

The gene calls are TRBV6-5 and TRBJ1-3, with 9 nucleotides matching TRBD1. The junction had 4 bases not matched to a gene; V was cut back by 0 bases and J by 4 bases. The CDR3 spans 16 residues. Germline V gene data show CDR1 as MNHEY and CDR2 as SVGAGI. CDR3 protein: CASSYSGTGYGNTIYF. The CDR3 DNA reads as TGTGCCAGCAGTTACTCGGGGACAGGGTACGGAAACACCATATATTTT.

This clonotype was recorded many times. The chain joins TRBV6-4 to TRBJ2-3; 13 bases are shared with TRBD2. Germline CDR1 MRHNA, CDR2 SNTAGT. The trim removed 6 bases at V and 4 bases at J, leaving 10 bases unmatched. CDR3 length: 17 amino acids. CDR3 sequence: CASSAGLAGVKADTQYF. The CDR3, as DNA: TGTGCCAGCAGCGCAGGACTAGCGGGGGTCAAGGCAGATACGCAGTATTTT.

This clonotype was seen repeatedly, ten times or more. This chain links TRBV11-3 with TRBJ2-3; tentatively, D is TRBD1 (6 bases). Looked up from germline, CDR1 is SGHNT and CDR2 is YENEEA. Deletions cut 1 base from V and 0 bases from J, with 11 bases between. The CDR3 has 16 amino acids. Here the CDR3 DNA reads TGTGCCAGCAGCTTAGTACGAGGGGGAAGCACAGATACGCAGTATTTT. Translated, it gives CASSLVRGGSTDTQYF.

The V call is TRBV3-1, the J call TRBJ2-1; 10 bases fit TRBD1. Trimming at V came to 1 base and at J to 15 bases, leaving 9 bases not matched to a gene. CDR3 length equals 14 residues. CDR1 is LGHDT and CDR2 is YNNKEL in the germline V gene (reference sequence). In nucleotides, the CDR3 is TGTGCCAGCAGCCAAGCCCTACGGGGACAGGGGCTGTTCTTC. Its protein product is CASSQALRGQGLFF.